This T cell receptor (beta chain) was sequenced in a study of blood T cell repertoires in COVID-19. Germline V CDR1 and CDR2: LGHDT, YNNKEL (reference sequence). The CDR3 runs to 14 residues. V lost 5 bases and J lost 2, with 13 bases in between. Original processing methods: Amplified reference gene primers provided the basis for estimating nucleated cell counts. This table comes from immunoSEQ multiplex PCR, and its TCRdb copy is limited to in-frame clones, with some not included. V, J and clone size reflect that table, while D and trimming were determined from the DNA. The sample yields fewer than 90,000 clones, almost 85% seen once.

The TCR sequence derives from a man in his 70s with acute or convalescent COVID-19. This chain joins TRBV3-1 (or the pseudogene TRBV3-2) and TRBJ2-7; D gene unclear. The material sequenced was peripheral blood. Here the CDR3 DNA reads TGTGCCAGCAGCTTGAGCCTGCAACCCTACGAGCAGTACTTC. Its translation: CASSLSLQPYEQYF.